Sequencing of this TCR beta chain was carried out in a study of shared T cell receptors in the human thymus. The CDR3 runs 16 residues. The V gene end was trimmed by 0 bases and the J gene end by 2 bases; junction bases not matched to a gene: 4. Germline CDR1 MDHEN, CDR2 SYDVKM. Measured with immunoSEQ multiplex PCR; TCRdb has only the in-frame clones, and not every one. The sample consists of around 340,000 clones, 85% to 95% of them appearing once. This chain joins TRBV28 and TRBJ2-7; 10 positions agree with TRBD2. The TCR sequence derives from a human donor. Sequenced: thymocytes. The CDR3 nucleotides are TGTGCCAGCAGTTTATGCGGTAGCGGGAGGACCTACGAGCAGTACTTC. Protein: CASSLCGSGRTYEQYF.